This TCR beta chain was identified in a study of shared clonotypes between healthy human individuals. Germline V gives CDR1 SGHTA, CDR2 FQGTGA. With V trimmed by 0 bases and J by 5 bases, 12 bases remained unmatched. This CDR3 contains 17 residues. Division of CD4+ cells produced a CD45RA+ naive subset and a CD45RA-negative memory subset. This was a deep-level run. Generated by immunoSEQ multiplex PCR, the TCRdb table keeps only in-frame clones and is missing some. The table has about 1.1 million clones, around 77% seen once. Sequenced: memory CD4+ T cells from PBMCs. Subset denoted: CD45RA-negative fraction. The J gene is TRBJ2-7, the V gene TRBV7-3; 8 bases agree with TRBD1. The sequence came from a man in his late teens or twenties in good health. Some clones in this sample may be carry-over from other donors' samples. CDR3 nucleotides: TGTGCCAGCAGCTTAACGGGAAGGAGGACAGGGAGTAACGAGCAGTACTTC. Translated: CASSLTGRRTGSNEQYF.